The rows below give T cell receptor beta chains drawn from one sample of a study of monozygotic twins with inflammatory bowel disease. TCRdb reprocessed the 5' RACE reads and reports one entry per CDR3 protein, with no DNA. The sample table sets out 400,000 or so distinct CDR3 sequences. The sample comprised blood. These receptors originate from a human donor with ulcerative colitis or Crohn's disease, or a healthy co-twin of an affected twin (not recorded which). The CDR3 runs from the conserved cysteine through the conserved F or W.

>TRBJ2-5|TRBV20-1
CSASQTGGVETQYF
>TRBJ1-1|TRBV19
CASSIPRGALGNTEAFF
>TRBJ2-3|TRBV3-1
CASSQDGRGAGTDTQYF
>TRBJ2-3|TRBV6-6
CASSPGGVADTQYF
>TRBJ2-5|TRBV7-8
CASSLGGTGARETQYF
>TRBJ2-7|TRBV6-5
CASRTSGYEQYF
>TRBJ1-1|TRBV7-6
CASSLETGGTEAFF
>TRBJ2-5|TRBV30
CAWIRDWGETQYF
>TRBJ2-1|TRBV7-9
CASSLGTGSVRNEQFF
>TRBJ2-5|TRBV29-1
CSVERGGLQETQYF
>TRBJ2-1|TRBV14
CASSQVLPQSSYNEQFF
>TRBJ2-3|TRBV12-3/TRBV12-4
CASTLGSGGTDTQYF
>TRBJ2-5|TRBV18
CASSPLGQLSSWTQYF
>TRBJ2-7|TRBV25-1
CASSGQVYEQYF
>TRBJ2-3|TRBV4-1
CASSQVAGSRTDTQYF
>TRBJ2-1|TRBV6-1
CASSTLTSYNEQFF
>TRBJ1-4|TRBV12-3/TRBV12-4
CASSLRSREKLFF